The 20 T cell receptor beta chains reported below all come from one sample, sequenced in a study of shared clonotypes between healthy human individuals. Data came from immunoSEQ multiplex PCR; TCRdb stores just in-frame clones and leaves some out. Of millions of clones listed, more than 80% were seen once; the top ten hold approximately 0.4%. The source material was naive CD4+ T cells from PBMCs. Subset specified: CD45RA+ positively selected. All receptors come from a man in his late teens or twenties in good health. Some clones in this sample may be carry-over from other donors' samples.

The V call is TRBV4-3, the J call TRBJ1-1, with TRBD1 as a possible D gene (6 bases). The CDR3 totals 17 residues. CDR1 LGHNA and CDR2 YSLEER come from the germline V gene. V lost 0 bases and J lost 0, with 14 bases in between. The CDR3 reads CASSQDRAGVLNTEAFF. The CDR3, as DNA: TGCGCCAGCAGCCAAGATCGGGCAGGGGTATTGAACACTGAAGCTTTCTTT.

CDR3 DNA: TGTGCCAGCAGGGGACAGGGGAGCTCCTACGAGCAGTACTTC. Translated: CASRGQGSSYEQYF. The chain joins TRBV6-1 to TRBJ2-7, with 10 bases fitting TRBD1. Germline assignment: CDR1 MNHNS and CDR2 SASEGT. Germline trimming cut 6 bases from V and 0 bases from J; bases unmatched to any gene: 2. The CDR3 consists of 14 residues.

The V call is TRBV19, the J call TRBJ1-2, with a tentative D call TRBD1 (6 bases). The V and J ends lost 6 bases and 7 bases respectively, with 27 bases between them. There are 17 residues in the CDR3. From germline, CDR1 is LNHDA and CDR2 SQIVND (reference sequence). As DNA, the CDR3 is TGTGCCAGTAGCCCTAGCGGTAGGAGGGGGACTGAACGTGGCTACACCTTC. Translation gives CASSPSGRRGTERGYTF.

This clone was counted a few times. The same CDR3 is also encoded by other DNA sequences in this sample. The chain is built from TRBV19 and TRBJ1-1; D is undetermined. Per germline, CDR1 LNHDA and CDR2 SQIVND (reference sequence). V was clipped by 3 bases and J by 4 bases, with 6 bases between them. This CDR3 comprises 12 residues. The CDR3 nucleotides are TGTGCCAGTAGTATTCGGGGCACTGAAGCTTTCTTT. Protein: CASSIRGTEAFF.

As to this clone: Additional DNA sequences in this sample encode the identical CDR3. The chain uses TRBV29-1 and TRBJ1-1; TRBD1 might be the D (5 bases). Germline V gene lookup returns CDR1 SQVTM and CDR2 ANQGSEA. The CDR3 is 11 amino acids. V gave up 7 bases and J gave up 1 base, with 7 bases separating them. The CDR3 region has the DNA TGCAGCGGGGGACGGAACACTGAAGCTTTCTTT. Translating gives CSGGRNTEAFF.

V gene TRBV19 combines with J gene TRBJ2-7, with 7 bases lining up with TRBD1. The CDR3 totals 15 residues. V dropped 3 bases and J dropped 2; count of bases not matched to a gene: 7. Germline lookup yields CDR1 LNHDA and CDR2 SQIVND (reference sequence). The CDR3: CASSIGGQPTYEQYF. The CDR3 region has the DNA TGTGCCAGTAGTATTGGGGGACAGCCGACCTACGAGCAGTACTTC.

The J gene is TRBJ1-2, the V gene TRBV11-2, with D perhaps TRBD1 (5 bases). The CDR3 has 13 residues. Trimming took 5 bases from V and 8 from J, leaving 15 bases between them. Looked up from germline, CDR1 is SGHAT and CDR2 is FQNNGV. CDR3 sequence: CASSPGTLSGYTF. CDR3 bases: TGTGCCAGCAGCCCGGGGACCCTCTCCGGCTACACCTTC.

The rearrangement uses TRBV7-9 and TRBJ2-1; 8 bases agree with TRBD1. Germline V gene sequence: CDR1 SEHNR, CDR2 FQNEAQ (reference sequence). The CDR3 consists of 14 residues. The V and J ends lost 4 bases and 10 bases, in that order; junction bases with no gene match: 9. The CDR3 protein is CASSWGQGAGEQFF. The CDR3 region has the DNA TGTGCCAGCAGCTGGGGTCAGGGGGCCGGAGAGCAGTTCTTC.

The chain couples TRBV6-5 to TRBJ2-1, with D uncertain. The ends were cut back, 0 bases at V and 10 bases at J, with 19 bases in the middle. CDR3 length: 16 residues. CDR1 is MNHEY, CDR2 SVGAGI, per germline. CDR3 bases: TGTGCCAGCAGTTACTCTATTTTCTCGGTATCTGGGGAGCAGTTCTTC. Amino acid sequence: CASSYSIFSVSGEQFF.

The V and J genes are TRBV28 and TRBJ1-2; D uncertain. The CDR3 loop spans 14 amino acids. Germline assignment: CDR1 MDHEN and CDR2 SYDVKM. V was cut by 4 bases and J by 3 bases, with 12 bases left in between. The CDR3 nucleotides are TGTGCCAGCAGTTCCGCAGATCGCCACTATGGCTACACCTTC. Its protein is CASSSADRHYGYTF.

The chain uses TRBV4-1 and TRBJ1-1, with 7 bases aligning to TRBD1. V lost 0 bases and J lost 12; bases outside the gene matches: 7. This CDR3 is 13 amino acids long. Germline loops: CDR1 MGHRA, CDR2 YSYEKL. CDR3 sequence reads: CASSQDGGQSTFF. CDR3 in DNA: TGCGCCAGCAGCCAAGATGGGGGACAGTCGACTTTCTTT.

The chain has TRBV5-1 and TRBJ2-7; 9 positions match TRBD1. Germline assignment: CDR1 SGHRS and CDR2 YFSETQ. V gave up 4 bases and J gave up 2 bases; unmatched junction bases: 4. The CDR3 loop spans 14 amino acids. The CDR3 loop reads CASSRGQGTYEQYF. In DNA, the CDR3 is TGCGCCAGCAGCCGGGGACAGGGCACCTACGAGCAGTACTTC. Filled out from reference TRBV5-1 and TRBJ2-7, the complete variable domain reads KAGVTQTPRYLIKTRGQQVTLSCSPISGHRSVSWYQQTPGQGLQFLFEYFSETQRNKGNFPGRFSGRQFSNSRSEMNVSTLELGDSALYLCASSRGQGTYEQYFGPGTRLTVT.

This chain joins TRBV21-1 and TRBJ2-1; the DNA was not compared with TRBD2, the D call given in the table. TRBV21-1 is deemed a pseudogene. The CDR3 sequence is 14 residues long. CDR3: CASSPTSGYNEQFF. The CDR3 region has the DNA TGTGCCAGCAGTCCAACTAGCGGTTACAATGAGCAGTTCTTC.

There are a few counts of this clone. The junction departs from the called germline gene at one end, perhaps through a read error. The gene calls are TRBV7-9 and TRBJ1-4, with D possibly matching TRBD1 (6 bases). Germline V gene lookup returns CDR1 SEHNR and CDR2 FQNEAQ (reference sequence). The CDR3 runs 12 residues. CDR3 in DNA: TGTGCCAGCAGCTTAGGACCAGGGGTTACTTCTTTT. It specifies CASSLGPGVTSF.

The chain links TRBV6-1 to TRBJ1-3, with TRBD1 as a possible D gene (5 bases). The CDR3 length is 15 residues. Trimming removed 6 bases at V and 0 bases at J, with 12 bases between. Germline V gene data show CDR1 as MNHNS and CDR2 as SASEGT. The chain's CDR3 is CASRARRGSGNTIYF. CDR3 nucleotide sequence: TGTGCCAGCAGGGCTAGGAGGGGCTCTGGAAACACCATATATTTT.

The chain uses TRBV6-1 and TRBJ1-2, with D maybe TRBD1 (5 bases). Trimming removed 7 bases from V and 6 bases from J, with 21 bases in between. This CDR3 contains 15 residues. Germline CDR1 is MNHNS and CDR2 is SASEGT. The CDR3 sequence is CASNVGQGAINGYTF. The DNA for the CDR3 is TGTGCCAGCAATGTGGGTCAGGGTGCGATTAATGGCTACACCTTC.

The J gene is TRBJ2-7, the V gene TRBV5-6, with D perhaps TRBD1 or TRBD2 (5 bases each). Germline-derived CDR1 and CDR2 are SGHDT and YYEEEE. Trimming shortened V by 5 bases and J by 1 base, and 13 bases separated the two germline ends. CDR3 length equals 14 residues. CDR3 in amino acids: CASSSLGTSYEQYF. Here the CDR3 DNA reads TGTGCCAGCAGTTCGCTGGGGACGTCCTACGAGCAGTACTTC.

The chain carries TRBV25-1 and TRBJ2-5, with 7 bases matching TRBD1. The CDR3 is made up of 15 amino acids. Germline trimming cut 2 bases from V and 5 bases from J; bases unmatched to any gene: 8. CDR1 MGHDK and CDR2 SYGVNS come from the germline V gene. In DNA, the CDR3 is TGTGCCAGCAGTGAACCCGACAGGGTATCGGAGACCCAGTACTTC. It is translated as CASSEPDRVSETQYF.

The gene calls are TRBV2 and TRBJ1-5; the D gene is possibly TRBD1 (6 bases). The CDR3 length is 15 residues. CDR1 is SNHLY and CDR2 is FYNNEI in the germline V gene. The germline V and J ends were trimmed by 4 bases and 0 bases, with 10 bases remaining between them. The CDR3 sequence: CASSGEGDSNQPQHF. CDR3 bases: TGTGCCAGCAGTGGCGAGGGGGATAGCAATCAGCCCCAGCATTTT.

A single count supports this clone. This chain links TRBV2 with TRBJ2-3, with 12 bases matching TRBD2. CDR3 size: 16 residues. The V and J ends lost 6 bases and 4 bases, in that order; junction bases with no gene match: 8. Germline loops: CDR1 SNHLY, CDR2 FYNNEI. The CDR3 nucleotides are TGTGCCAGCAGGAGAACGACTAGCGGGAGTGCAGATACGCAGTATTTT. Translated, it gives CASRRTTSGSADTQYF.